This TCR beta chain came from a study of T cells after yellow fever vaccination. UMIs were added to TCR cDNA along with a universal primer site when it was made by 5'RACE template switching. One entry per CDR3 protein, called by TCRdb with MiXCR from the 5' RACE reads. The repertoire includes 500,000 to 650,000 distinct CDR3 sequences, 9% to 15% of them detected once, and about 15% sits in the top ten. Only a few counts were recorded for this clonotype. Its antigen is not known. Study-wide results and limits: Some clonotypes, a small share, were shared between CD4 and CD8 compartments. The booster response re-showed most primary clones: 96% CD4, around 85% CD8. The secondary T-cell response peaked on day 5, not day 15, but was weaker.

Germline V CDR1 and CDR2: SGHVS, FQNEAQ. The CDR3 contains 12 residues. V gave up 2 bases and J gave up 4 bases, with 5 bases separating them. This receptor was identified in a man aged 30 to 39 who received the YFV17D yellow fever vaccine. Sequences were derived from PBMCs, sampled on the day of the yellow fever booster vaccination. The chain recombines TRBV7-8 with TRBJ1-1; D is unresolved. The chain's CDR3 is CASSLFPTEAFF. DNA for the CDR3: TGTGCCAGCAGCTTATTCCCCACTGAAGCTTTCTTT. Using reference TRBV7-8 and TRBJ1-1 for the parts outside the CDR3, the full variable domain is GAGVSQSPRYKVAKRGQDVALRCDPISGHVSLFWYQQALGQGPEFLTYFQNEAQLDKSGLPSDRFFAERPEGSVSTLKIQRTQQEDSAVYLCASSLFPTEAFFGQGTRLTVV.